This is a list of T cell receptor beta chains from one sample in a study of cytomegalovirus exposure and HLA in healthy donors. Sequenced by immunoSEQ multiplex PCR; TCRdb stores in-frame clones only, minus some. The repertoire consists of roughly 150,000 clones, with about 88% occurring once and the leading ten covering 2.5% to 3%. The specimen was PBMCs. The receptors were sampled from a man in his thirties or forties in good health and CMV-seropositive. Both conserved end residues are part of each CDR3. The D gene is left open where the match is weak. Only some rows state a clone size, as once, few, many or a class for expanded clones.

TRBV27	NA	TRBJ1-1	NA	CASISLGAGDTEAFF	TGTGCCAGCATAAGCCTTGGGGCGGGGGACACTGAAGCTTTCTTT
TRBV2	TRBD1	TRBJ2-7	NA	CASNADRVFYEQYF	TGTGCCAGCAACGCCGACAGGGTATTCTACGAGCAGTACTTC
TRBV18	TRBD2	TRBJ2-3	NA	CASSLSTSGRKGSADTQYF	TGTGCCAGCTCACTATCGACTAGCGGGAGAAAAGGTTCGGCAGATACGCAGTATTTT
TRBV10-1	NA	TRBJ2-1	NA	CASSESGAYNEQFF	TGCGCCAGCAGTGAGTCAGGGGCCTACAATGAGCAGTTCTTC
TRBV7-9	TRBD1	TRBJ1-3	NA	CASSLEGGRSGNTIYF	TGTGCCAGCAGCTTAGAAGGGGGCCGCTCTGGAAACACCATATATTTT
TRBV29-1	TRBD2	TRBJ2-7	NA	CSVKKGAGGNEQYF	TGCAGCGTTAAGAAAGGCGCGGGAGGGAACGAGCAGTACTTC
TRBV7-3	TRBD1	TRBJ1-1	NA	CASSLTGAMNTEAFF	TGTGCCAGCAGCTTGACAGGGGCTATGAACACTGAAGCTTTCTTT
TRBV29-1	NA	TRBJ1-2	NA	CSVEREPNYGYTF	TGCAGCGTTGAAAGGGAGCCTAACTATGGCTACACCTTC
TRBV27	TRBD1	TRBJ1-3	NA	CASSSGTAGNTIYF	TGTGCCAGCAGTTCCGGGACAGCAGGAAACACCATATATTTT
TRBV5-1	TRBD2	TRBJ2-7	NA	CASSQTSGVYEQYF	TGCGCCAGCAGCCAGACTAGCGGGGTTTACGAGCAGTACTTC
TRBV6-6	TRBD1	TRBJ2-5	NA	CASRAGTASQETQYF	TGTGCCAGCAGAGCCGGGACAGCATCCCAAGAGACCCAGTACTTC
TRBV15	TRBD2	TRBJ2-1	NA	CATAPGGSRGLPYNEQFF	TGTGCCACCGCTCCGGGGGGTTCCCGGGGACTCCCCTACAATGAGCAGTTCTTC
TRBV4-1	NA	TRBJ2-7	NA	CASSQVGGSFYEQYF	TGCGCCAGCAGCCAAGTCGGCGGCAGTTTCTACGAGCAGTACTTC
TRBV29-1	NA	TRBJ1-1	NA	CSVRRNTEAFF	TGCAGCGTTCGTAGGAACACTGAAGCTTTCTTT
TRBV7-2	TRBD1	TRBJ1-2	NA	CASSPRAHPGQVTYGYTF	TGTGCCAGCAGCCCACGAGCGCACCCGGGACAGGTAACCTATGGCTACACCTTC
TRBV23-1	NA	TRBJ2-3	NA	CASSQVSGMTADTQYF	TGCGCCAGCAGTCAAGTTTCAGGGATGACGGCAGATACGCAGTATTTT
TRBV11-3	NA	TRBJ1-2	NA	CASSLDAGYGYTF	TGTGCCAGCAGCTTAGATGCCGGGTATGGCTACACCTTC
TRBV18	NA	TRBJ2-1	NA	CASSPPGEWYEQFF	TGTGCCAGCTCACCACCAGGGGAATGGTATGAGCAGTTCTTC
TRBV18	TRBD1	TRBJ1-4	once	CASSPPGQDFNEKLFF	TGTGCCAGCTCACCGCCCGGACAGGACTTTAATGAAAAACTGTTTTTT
TRBV18	NA	TRBJ2-4	NA	CASSPPGQGRYIQYF	TGTGCCAGCTCACCCCCCGGGCAGGGGAGATACATTCAGTACTTC
TRBV7-9	TRBD2	TRBJ2-1	NA	CASSLTLAEEQFF	TGTGCCAGCAGCTTAACACTAGCGGAGGAGCAGTTCTTC
TRBV5-1	TRBD2	TRBJ2-7	NA	CASSQGLAPGGSEQYF	TGCGCCAGCAGCCAAGGACTAGCGCCCGGTGGGAGCGAGCAGTACTTC
TRBV6-1	TRBD2	TRBJ2-7	once	CASSGPTSRAHEQYF	TGTGCCAGCAGTGGCCCGACTAGCCGCGCCCACGAGCAGTACTTC
TRBV9	NA	TRBJ2-7	NA	CASSVASSSPGYEQYF	TGTGCCAGCAGCGTAGCGTCTAGCTCTCCGGGCTACGAGCAGTACTTC
TRBV12-5	TRBD2	TRBJ2-1	NA	CASGLVQTSGSGYNEQFF	TGTGCTAGTGGTTTGGTCCAGACTAGCGGGAGTGGTTACAATGAGCAGTTCTTC
TRBV15	NA	TRBJ1-3	once	CATSRDSGNTIYF	TGTGCCACCAGCAGAGATTCAGGAAACACCATATATTTT
TRBV7-3	TRBD2	TRBJ2-2	once	CASSLGGLAGVTGELFF	TGTGCCAGCAGCTTGGGGGGGCTAGCGGGAGTCACCGGGGAGCTGTTTTTT
TRBV9	NA	TRBJ2-1	NA	CASSVGGRSSYNEQFF	TGTGCCAGCAGCGTAGGTGGGAGGAGTTCCTACAATGAGCAGTTCTTC
TRBV7-3	NA	TRBJ2-1	NA	CASSLSGLEAQFF	TGTGCCAGCAGCTTAAGCGGACTGGAGGCTCAGTTCTTC
TRBV11-1	NA	TRBJ2-3	NA	CASSFQGITFTDTQYF	TGTGCCAGCAGCTTCCAGGGGATCACCTTCACAGATACGCAGTATTTT
TRBV6-5	NA	TRBJ1-6	NA	CASSQFFRGNSPLHF	TGTGCCAGCAGCCAATTCTTTAGGGGGAATTCACCCCTCCACTTT
TRBV18	TRBD1	TRBJ2-2	NA	CASSRQGMTGELFF	TGTGCCAGCTCACGACAGGGAATGACCGGGGAGCTGTTTTTT
TRBV29-1	NA	TRBJ2-1	once	CSAEERLNNEQFF	TGCAGCGCTGAAGAGCGGTTGAATAATGAGCAGTTCTTC